This record covers a single T cell receptor (beta chain). Its antigen is not identified. This record comes from a study of T cell responses to AZD1222 COVID-19 vaccine. Clones were sequenced by immunoSEQ multiplex PCR, and TCRdb holds only the in-frame ones, with some missing. The sample includes around 140,000 clones, approximately 89% of them seen just once. General study findings and limits: There were mostly white British donors and more females than males, and clonal diversity was possibly underestimated.

Germline V gene sequence: CDR1 MDHEN, CDR2 SYDVKM. Deletions cut 7 bases from V and 13 bases from J, with 20 bases between. The CDR3 loop spans 13 amino acids. The origin of this receptor is an adult who received the AZD1222 COVID-19 vaccine. Source: peripheral blood, taken 28 days after the second AZD1222 dose. The chain recombines TRBV28 with TRBJ2-4; D possibly corresponds to TRBD2 (5 bases). Here the CDR3 reads CASTSEALTGQYF. CDR3 DNA sequence: TGTGCCAGCACCTCTGAGGCCTTGACGGGGCAGTACTTC.